A selection of T cell receptor beta chains follows, all from one sample in a study of beta chain features in type 1 diabetes. Generated by immunoSEQ multiplex PCR, the TCRdb table keeps only in-frame clones and is missing some. This table has about 160,000 clones, around 8.3% appearing once. The specimen was central memory CD4+ T cells from blood. Every receptor here comes from a woman aged 18-29 years with type 1 diabetes. Both conserved end residues are trimmed from each CDR3.

V gene,CDR3 protein
TRBV7-9,ASSSSPAGSVGELF
TRBV7-9,ASSLTLTSGSTGELF
TRBV7-2,ASRSSTGGYEQY
TRBV6-6,ASSPQTGGYEQY
TRBV5-8,ASSLRVNQPQH
TRBV18,ASSPPGTSFDEQF
TRBV4-1,ASSQVLDSNYGYT
TRBV7-8,ASSITTGNYGYT
TRBV7-3,ASSPSGGQGSTGELF
TRBV10-3,AISELQGQTQY
TRBV21-1,ASSKASRDTYEQY
TRBV5-1,ASSFISGAGGANVLT
TRBV29-1,SVSAGQEAF
TRBV11-2,ASARGEKLF
TRBV9,ASSGTSSEQY
TRBV14,ASSQIRSYEQY
TRBV25-1,ASSGVDRVDETQY
TRBV5-4,ASSGGGRYNEQF
TRBV5-1,ASSGGDGQNEKLF
TRBV18,ASGTGRYEQY
TRBV4-1,ASSLGWGTSGQNEQF
TRBV29-1,SVASPARGQGDTQY
TRBV10-3,AIRDNSNQPQH
TRBV19,ASNAAALDTQY
TRBV29-1,SVEQNYGYT
TRBV7-9,ASSKSGRTNEKLF
TRBV19,ASSMGGGLYNEQF
TRBV2,ASSSSSGTKQF
TRBV6-1,ASGWQGANEKLF
TRBV6-1,ASSFTGETQY
TRBV2,ASSRTGDGEQY
TRBV7-3,ASGPGDTQY
TRBV7-9,ASSYQDSEQF
TRBV30,AWSVPGGTETQY
TRBV6-6,ASSYSGQMNTEAF
TRBV5-1,ASSSTGPYEQY
TRBV18,ASCRTDFEDGYT
TRBV7-2,ASSVQGTSGTDTQY
TRBV7-2,ASSFLAGVQETQY